This entry lists 20 T cell receptor beta chains sequenced from one sample in a study of blood T cell repertoires in COVID-19. Libraries were prepared by immunoSEQ multiplex PCR; TCRdb keeps only in-frame clonotypes and omits some of them. The sample has some 160,000 clones; 65% to 90% are singletons. Input material: peripheral blood. These receptors all stem from a human donor in a cohort sampled during active COVID-19.

The genes are TRBV12-5 and TRBJ2-7, with 10 nucleotides matching TRBD1. Germline V gene sequence: CDR1 LGHNT, CDR2 FRNRAP. The CDR3 is made up of 14 amino acids. The V segment lost 6 bases and the J segment 2 bases; nucleotides outside the gene matches: 4. The CDR3: CASGAGQGAYEQYF. The CDR3 region has the DNA TGTGCTAGTGGGGCCGGACAGGGGGCCTACGAGCAGTACTTC.

This chain connects TRBV5-4 to TRBJ1-5; TRBD1 matches 7 bases. The germline V gene has CDR1 SGHNT and CDR2 YYREEE (reference sequence). The CDR3 spans 14 residues. Unmatched junction bases numbered 2, after V lost 4 bases and J lost 1 base. In DNA form, the CDR3 reads TGTGCCAGCAGCACACAGGGGAGCAATCAGCCCCAGCATTTT. This translates into CASSTQGSNQPQHF. The variable domain in full, with the rest retrieved from reference TRBV5-4 and TRBJ1-5, is ETGVTQSPTHLIKTRGQQVTLRCSSQSGHNTVSWYQQALGQGPQFIFQYYREEENGRGNFPPRFSGLQFPNYSSELNVNALELDDSALYLCASSTQGSNQPQHFGDGTRLSIL.

The chain employs TRBV4-3 and TRBJ2-7; 7 bases match TRBD2. V lost 0 bases and J lost 2; bases outside the gene matches: 7. This CDR3 has 16 amino acids. Germline V gene lookup returns CDR1 LGHNA and CDR2 YSLEER. CDR3 DNA: TGCGCCAGCAGCCAAGATTGGCGGGAGATACCCTACGAGCAGTACTTC. Its protein product is CASSQDWREIPYEQYF.

The chain couples TRBV5-4 to TRBJ2-3; TRBD2 matches at 10 bases. This CDR3 has 14 amino acids. After removal of 3 bases from V and 3 bases from J, the junction contained 1 base not matched to a gene. The V gene's germline CDR1 is SGHNT and CDR2 YYREEE (reference sequence). The CDR3 sequence: CASSYSGRTDTQYF. The CDR3 DNA reads as TGTGCCAGCAGCTATAGCGGGAGGACAGATACGCAGTATTTT.

This clone was seen just once. The chain links TRBV20-1 to TRBJ1-1; TRBD1 agrees at 8 bases. Germline loops: CDR1 DFQATT, CDR2 SNEGSKA (reference sequence). The CDR3 extends over 11 amino acids. The CDR3 loop reads CFPTGGTEAFF. Written as DNA, the CDR3 is TGCTTTCCTACAGGGGGCACTGAAGCTTTCTTT.

V is TRBV10-2 and J is TRBJ2-3, with D tentatively TRBD2 (6 bases). V dropped 10 bases and J dropped 0 bases, with 17 bases sitting between them. Germline CDR1 is WSHSY and CDR2 is SAAADI. This CDR3 contains 15 residues. The CDR3 nucleotides read TGCGCCACTACCCTCAGGGACTCTAGCACAGATACGCAGTATTTT. As protein: CATTLRDSSTDTQYF.

The CDR3 coding sequence is TGTGCCAGCAGCCCATATAATTCACCCCTCCACTTT. This gives the protein CASSPYNSPLHF. V usage is TRBV7-2 and J usage is TRBJ1-6, with D unresolved. The CDR3 length is 12 residues. Per the germline V gene, CDR1 is SGHTA and CDR2 is FQGNSA. V was pared by 5 bases and J by 4 bases, with 3 bases between.

The V and J genes are TRBV19 and TRBJ2-7; 9 bases fit TRBD2. The CDR3 contains 15 residues. Trimming cost V 5 bases and J 2 bases; bases outside gene matches: 7. Germline CDR1 and CDR2: LNHDA and SQIVND (reference sequence). This CDR3 is CASSLASGVTYEQYF. CDR3 in DNA: TGTGCCAGTAGTTTGGCTAGCGGGGTGACCTACGAGCAGTACTTC.

The rearrangement joins TRBV28 to TRBJ2-6; 10 nucleotides agree with TRBD2. V shed 3 bases, J shed 9 bases, and the junction held 8 bases outside the gene matches. This CDR3 is 16 amino acids long. The germline V gene encodes CDR1 MDHEN and CDR2 SYDVKM. Here the CDR3 reads CASSFSLAGVGNVLTF. CDR3 in DNA: TGTGCCAGCAGTTTTTCCCTAGCGGGAGTGGGCAACGTCCTGACTTTC.

The gene calls are TRBV6-5 and TRBJ2-1; 11 positions agree with TRBD2. The germline CDR1 and CDR2 sequences are MNHEY and SVGAGI. V lost 0 bases to trimming and J lost 7 bases; unmatched junction nucleotides: 5. The CDR3 sequence is 16 residues long. DNA for the CDR3: TGTGCCAGCAGTTACTCAAGGCTAGCGGGAGGAAATGAGCAGTTCTTC. It codes for CASSYSRLAGGNEQFF.

Only a few counts were recorded for this clone. The chain has TRBV3-1 (or the pseudogene TRBV3-2) and TRBJ2-7; possible D gene TRBD2, 6 bases. The V gene's germline CDR1 is LGHDT and CDR2 YNNKEL (reference sequence). This CDR3 is 14 amino acids long. Trimming shortened V by 3 bases and J by 2 bases, and 11 bases separated the two germline ends. DNA for the CDR3: TGTGCCAGCAGCCATTCCGGGACTCCCTACGAGCAGTACTTC. This sequence encodes CASSHSGTPYEQYF.

V and J are TRBV2 and TRBJ1-1, with 12 bases identical to TRBD1. V shed 0 bases and J 5 bases; nucleotides not matched to a gene: 7. CDR3 length equals 17 residues. The germline V gene has CDR1 SNHLY and CDR2 FYNNEI. The CDR3 sequence: CASSEAGTGGARTEAFF. Written as DNA, the CDR3 is TGTGCCAGCAGTGAAGCCGGGACAGGGGGCGCGAGGACTGAAGCTTTCTTT.

This clone was picked up one time. The chain is built from TRBV19 and TRBJ2-1, with 7 bases identical to TRBD2. There are 14 residues in the CDR3. From germline, CDR1 is LNHDA and CDR2 SQIVND (reference sequence). With 5 bases clipped from V and 4 bases from J, the junction kept 5 bases outside the gene matches. CDR3 in amino acids: CASSSGLSYNEQFF. CDR3 nucleotides: TGTGCCAGTAGTTCGGGACTATCTTACAATGAGCAGTTCTTC.

The J gene is TRBJ2-7, the V gene TRBV7-3; 9 bases are shared with TRBD2. The CDR3 loop spans 14 amino acids. The junction had 8 bases not matched to a gene; V was cut back by 5 bases and J by 6 bases. The germline gives CDR1 SGHTA, CDR2 FQGTGA. The CDR3 sequence is CASSPGLAGSEQYF. The CDR3 DNA reads as TGTGCCAGCAGCCCGGGACTAGCTGGGAGCGAGCAGTACTTC.

The chain links TRBV7-3 to TRBJ2-1, with 10 positions matching TRBD2. The germline V gene encodes CDR1 SGHTA and CDR2 FQGTGA. The CDR3 length is 16 residues. V shed 4 bases, J shed 3 bases, and the junction held 6 bases outside the gene matches. The CDR3 is CASSSRRTSGYNEQFF. Here the CDR3 DNA reads TGTGCCAGCAGCTCCCGTCGGACTAGCGGCTACAATGAGCAGTTCTTC.

The rearrangement joins TRBV25-1 to TRBJ2-7; 9 bases fit TRBD1. Germline V gene data show CDR1 as MGHDK and CDR2 as SYGVNS. V dropped 3 bases and J dropped 3; count of bases not matched to a gene: 6. The CDR3 covers 15 residues. The CDR3 nucleotides are TGTGCCAGCAGTGATGCCGGGACAGGGAGCTACGAGCAGTACTTC. Its translation is CASSDAGTGSYEQYF.

J is TRBJ1-2 and V is TRBV5-1; TRBD1 aligns across 7 bases. The J segment lost 5 bases and the V segment lost 3 bases, leaving 4 bases of the junction unmatched. This CDR3 has 13 amino acids. From germline, CDR1 is SGHRS and CDR2 YFSETQ. The CDR3 is CASSSLQGYGYTF. As DNA, the CDR3 is TGCGCCAGCAGCTCTCTACAGGGGTATGGCTACACCTTC.

This chain joins TRBV3-1 (or the pseudogene TRBV3-2) and TRBJ2-6; TRBD1 is a possible D gene (6 bases). The CDR3 has 18 amino acids. Germline lookup yields CDR1 LGHDT and CDR2 YNNKEL (reference sequence). Trimming took off 1 base at V and 2 bases at J, with 15 bases between the two ends. The CDR3 spells CASSQVRTVNPGANVLTF. CDR3 in DNA: TGTGCCAGCAGCCAAGTCAGGACAGTTAACCCTGGGGCCAACGTCCTGACTTTC.

This chain uses TRBV15 with TRBJ2-6, with D unresolved. The germline V and J ends were trimmed by 3 bases and 4 bases, with 13 bases remaining between them. The CDR3 loop spans 16 amino acids. The V gene's germline CDR1 is LNHNV and CDR2 YYDKDF (reference sequence). The CDR3 nucleotides read TGTGCCACCAGCAGTCCCCACGAGTCGGGGGCCAACGTCCTGACTTTC. Encoded protein: CATSSPHESGANVLTF.

V usage is TRBV5-1 and J usage is TRBJ2-7; D not certain. The V end was cut by 2 bases, the J end by 3 bases, with 6 bases between. CDR1 and CDR2 from the germline V gene are SGHRS and YFSETQ. CDR3 length: 12 residues. CDR3 nucleotide sequence: TGCGCCAGCAGCTTCCTTAACTACGAGCAGTACTTC. Translated, it gives CASSFLNYEQYF.